This TCR beta chain appears in the sequencing data of a study of cytomegalovirus exposure and HLA in healthy donors. There are 14 residues in the CDR3. The ends were cut back, 4 bases at V and 6 bases at J, with 15 bases in the middle. The germline CDR1 and CDR2 sequences are PRHDT and FYEKMQ (reference sequence). The primer mix had 60 Vbeta and 13 Jbeta primers. Some clones are missing from TCRdb's copy, which holds only in-frame ones; the method was immunoSEQ multiplex PCR. The table has about 160,000 clones, around nine tenths seen once; the top ten hold 0.7% to 1%. This TCR was recovered from a woman aged 25-40 years in good health and CMV-seronegative. Material for sequencing was PBMCs. The chain has TRBV13 and TRBJ1-2; no reliable D call. DNA for the CDR3: TGTGCCAGCAGCTCGATCTCAGGAAATGATGGCTACACCTTC. Amino acids: CASSSISGNDGYTF. The full variable domain, with the rest looked up from reference TRBV13 and TRBJ1-2, is AAGVIQSPRHLIKEKRETATLKCYPIPRHDTVYWYQQGPGQDPQFLISFYEKMQSDKGSIPDRFSAQQFSDYHSELNMSSLELGDSALYFCASSSISGNDGYTFGSGTRLTVV.